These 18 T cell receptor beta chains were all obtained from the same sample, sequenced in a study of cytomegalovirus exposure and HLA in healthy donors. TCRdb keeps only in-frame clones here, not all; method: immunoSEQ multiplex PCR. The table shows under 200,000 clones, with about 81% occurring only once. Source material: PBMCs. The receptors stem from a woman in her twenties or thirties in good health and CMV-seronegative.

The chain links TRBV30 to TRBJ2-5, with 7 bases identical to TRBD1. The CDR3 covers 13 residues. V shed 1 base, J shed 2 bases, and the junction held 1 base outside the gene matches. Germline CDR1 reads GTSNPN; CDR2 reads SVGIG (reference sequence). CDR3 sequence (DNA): TGTGCCTGGAGTGGGGGACAGCAAGAGACCCAGTACTTC. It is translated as CAWSGGQQETQYF. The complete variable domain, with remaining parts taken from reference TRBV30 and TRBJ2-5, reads SQTIHQWPATLVQPVGSPLSLECTVEGTSNPNLYWYRQAAGRGLQLLFYSVGIGQISSEVPQNLSASRPQDRQFILSSKKLLLSDSGFYLCAWSGGQQETQYFGPGTRLLVL.

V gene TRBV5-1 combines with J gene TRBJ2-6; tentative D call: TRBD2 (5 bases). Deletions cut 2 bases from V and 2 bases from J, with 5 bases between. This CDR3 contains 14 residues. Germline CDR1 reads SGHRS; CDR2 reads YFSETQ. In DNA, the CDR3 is TGCGCCAGCAGCTTCGGGGCTGGGGCCAACGTCCTGACTTTC. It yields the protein CASSFGAGANVLTF.

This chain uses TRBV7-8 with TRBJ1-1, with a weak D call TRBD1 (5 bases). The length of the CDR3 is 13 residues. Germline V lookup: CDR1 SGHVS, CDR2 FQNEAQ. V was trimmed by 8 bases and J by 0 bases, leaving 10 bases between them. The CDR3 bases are TGTGCCAGCTTGCCAGGGATGAACACTGAAGCTTTCTTT. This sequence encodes CASLPGMNTEAFF.

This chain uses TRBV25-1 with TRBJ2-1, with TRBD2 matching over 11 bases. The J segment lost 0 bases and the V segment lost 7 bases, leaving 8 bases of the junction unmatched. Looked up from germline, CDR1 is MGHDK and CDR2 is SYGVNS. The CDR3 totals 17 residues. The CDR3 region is CASTGLAALSSYNEQFF. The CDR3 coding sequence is TGTGCCAGCACGGGACTAGCGGCTTTAAGCTCCTACAATGAGCAGTTCTTC.

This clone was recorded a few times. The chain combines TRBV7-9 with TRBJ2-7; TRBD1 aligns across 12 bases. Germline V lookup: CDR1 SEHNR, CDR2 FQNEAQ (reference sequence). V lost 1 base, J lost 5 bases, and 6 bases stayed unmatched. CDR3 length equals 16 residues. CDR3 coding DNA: TGTGCCAGCAGCTTAGTGGGGACAGGGGGCGTGAACGAGCAGTACTTC. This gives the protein CASSLVGTGGVNEQYF.

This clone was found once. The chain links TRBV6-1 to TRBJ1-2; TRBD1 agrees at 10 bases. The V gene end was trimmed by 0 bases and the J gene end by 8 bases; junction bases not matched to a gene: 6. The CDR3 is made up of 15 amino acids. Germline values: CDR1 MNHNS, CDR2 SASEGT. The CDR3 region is CASSEALSTGGGYTF. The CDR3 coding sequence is TGTGCCAGCAGTGAAGCCCTCTCGACAGGGGGCGGCTACACCTTC.

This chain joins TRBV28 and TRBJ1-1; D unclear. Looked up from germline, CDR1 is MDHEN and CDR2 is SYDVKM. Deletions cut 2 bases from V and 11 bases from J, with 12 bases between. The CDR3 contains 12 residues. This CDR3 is CASSLRVSEAFF. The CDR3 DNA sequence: TGTGCCAGCAGTTTACGGGTGTCCGAGGCTTTCTTT. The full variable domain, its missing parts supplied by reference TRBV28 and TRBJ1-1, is DVKVTQSSRYLVKRTGEKVFLECVQDMDHENMFWYRQDPGLGLRLIYFSYDVKMKEKGDIPEGYSVSREKKERFSLILESASTNQTSMYLCASSLRVSEAFFGQGTRLTVV.

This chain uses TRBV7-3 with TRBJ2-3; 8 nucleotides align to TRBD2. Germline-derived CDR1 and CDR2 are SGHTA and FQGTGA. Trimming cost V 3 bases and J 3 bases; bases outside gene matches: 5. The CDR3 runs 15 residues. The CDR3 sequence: CASSFGGVSTDTQYF. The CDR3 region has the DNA TGTGCCAGCAGCTTCGGGGGGGTCTCGACAGATACGCAGTATTTT.

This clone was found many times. The CDR3: CASSLRQGAPNEQYF. The CDR3 nucleotides read TGCGCCAGCAGCCTCCGACAGGGGGCCCCTAACGAGCAGTACTTC. The V and J genes are TRBV4-1 and TRBJ2-7; TRBD1 matches 10 bases. Germline V CDR1 and CDR2: MGHRA, YSYEKL. Losses at the gene ends were 4 bases for V and 5 bases for J; bases not matched to a gene: 8. This CDR3 spans 15 amino acids.

CDR3 amino acids: CASGVGTGGMTNEKLFF. CDR3 in DNA: TGCGCCAGCGGGGTCGGGACAGGGGGCATGACTAATGAAAAACTGTTTTTT. The V and J genes are TRBV5-1 and TRBJ1-4, with 12 bases that match TRBD1. J lost 2 bases, V lost 7 bases, and 9 bases had no gene match. Germline lookup yields CDR1 SGHRS and CDR2 YFSETQ. CDR3 length equals 17 residues.

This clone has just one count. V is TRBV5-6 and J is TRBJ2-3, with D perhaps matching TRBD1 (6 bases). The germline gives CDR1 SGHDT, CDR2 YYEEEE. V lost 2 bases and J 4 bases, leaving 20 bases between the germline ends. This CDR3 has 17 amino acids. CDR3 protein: CASSFRWGQILPDTQYF. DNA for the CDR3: TGTGCCAGCAGCTTTAGATGGGGGCAGATTCTCCCAGATACGCAGTATTTT.

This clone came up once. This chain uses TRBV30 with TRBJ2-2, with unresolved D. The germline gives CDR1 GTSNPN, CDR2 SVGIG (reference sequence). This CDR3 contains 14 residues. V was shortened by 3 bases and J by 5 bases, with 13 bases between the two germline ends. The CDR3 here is CAWSERGRTGELFF. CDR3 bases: TGTGCCTGGAGCGAGAGAGGTCGGACCGGGGAGCTGTTTTTT.

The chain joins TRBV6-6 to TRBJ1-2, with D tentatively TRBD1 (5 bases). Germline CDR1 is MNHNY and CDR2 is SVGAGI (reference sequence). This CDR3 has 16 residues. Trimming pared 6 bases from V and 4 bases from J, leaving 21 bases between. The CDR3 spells CASRRGTEGVVYGYTF. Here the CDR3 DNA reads TGTGCCAGCAGGAGAGGGACGGAGGGAGTGGTCTATGGCTACACCTTC.

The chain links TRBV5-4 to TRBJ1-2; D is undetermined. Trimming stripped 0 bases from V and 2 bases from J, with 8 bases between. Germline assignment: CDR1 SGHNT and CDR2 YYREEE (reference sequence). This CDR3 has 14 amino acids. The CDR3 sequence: CASSLDSRNYGYTF. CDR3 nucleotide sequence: TGTGCCAGCAGCTTGGACAGTCGGAACTATGGCTACACCTTC.

The CDR3 DNA reads TGTGCCAGCTCACAACACAGGGAACGGAACACTGAAGCTTTCTTT. This codes for CASSQHRERNTEAFF. The chain is built from TRBV18 and TRBJ1-1, with D tentatively TRBD1 (6 bases). The ends were cut back, 4 bases at V and 1 base at J, with 13 bases in the middle. The CDR3 is made up of 15 amino acids. The germline V gene encodes CDR1 KGHSH and CDR2 LQKENI.

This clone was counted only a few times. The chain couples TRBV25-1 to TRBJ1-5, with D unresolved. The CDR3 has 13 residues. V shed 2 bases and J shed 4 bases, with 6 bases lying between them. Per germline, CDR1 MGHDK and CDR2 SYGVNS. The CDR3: CASSEPGNQPQHF. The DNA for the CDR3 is TGTGCCAGCAGTGAACCGGGGAATCAGCCCCAGCATTTT.

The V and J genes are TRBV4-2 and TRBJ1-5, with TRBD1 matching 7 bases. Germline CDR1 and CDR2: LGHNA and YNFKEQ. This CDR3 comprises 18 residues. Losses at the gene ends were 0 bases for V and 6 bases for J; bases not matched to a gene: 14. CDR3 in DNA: TGTGCCAGCAGCCAAGAAATACGGGTTACAGGGGATGGTCAGCCCCAGCATTTT. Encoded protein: CASSQEIRVTGDGQPQHF.

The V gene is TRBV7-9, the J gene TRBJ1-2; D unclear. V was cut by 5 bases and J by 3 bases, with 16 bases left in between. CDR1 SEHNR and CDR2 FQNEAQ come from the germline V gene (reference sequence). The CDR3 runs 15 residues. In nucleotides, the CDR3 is TGTGCCAGCAGCCTCACCAGAGGGAAGGACTATGGCTACACCTTC. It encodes CASSLTRGKDYGYTF.